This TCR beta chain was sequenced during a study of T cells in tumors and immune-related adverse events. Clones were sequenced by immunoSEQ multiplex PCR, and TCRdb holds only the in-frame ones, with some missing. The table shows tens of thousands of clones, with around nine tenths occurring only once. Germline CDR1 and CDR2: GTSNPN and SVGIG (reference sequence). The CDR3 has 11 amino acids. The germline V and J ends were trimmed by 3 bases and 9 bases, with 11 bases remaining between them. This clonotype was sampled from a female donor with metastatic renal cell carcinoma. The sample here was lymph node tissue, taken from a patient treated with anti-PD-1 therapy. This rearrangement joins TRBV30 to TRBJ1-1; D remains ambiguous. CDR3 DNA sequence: TGTGCCTGGAGCGTGTCCCAGCAAGCTTTCTTT. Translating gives CAWSVSQQAFF.